This section outlines one T cell receptor beta chain sequence together with its context. It lacks a known antigen. The CDR3 runs 16 residues from the cysteine to the phenylalanine. No DNA is recorded. The data originate from a study of T cell clusters in autoimmune cytopenias (dated by TCRdb to about 2019). Background on the whole study: Healthy donor controls had a mean age of approximately 56 years and a median age of about 64 years, with about half of the roughly 45 female. Controls were roughly 26 age-matched healthy donors for primary cytopenia and about 14 age-matched CLL patients for secondary cytopenia. The median TRB sequencing depth was just over 50,000 reads per sample, and the median number of distinct TRB clonotypes was approximately 2,000 per sample. The comparison group for autoimmune hepatitis repertoires was some 22 healthy donors matched for age and sex. The study was designed to test whether a disease-specific immune repertoire signature usable as a blood-based biomarker is carried by autoimmune cytopenia patients. Alongside healthy, CLL and autoimmune hepatitis controls, autoimmune cytopenia patients had their peripheral blood TRB and IGH repertoires sequenced at active disease and again during treatment follow-up. Results the study describes overall, beyond this receptor: The T cell clusters were only ever defined in silico, so experimental validation of their functional role was still needed. In the comparison of secondary cytopenia with CLL, the cluster-lack signature was not observed, apparently because the dominant lymphoma-associated repertoire masked the signature. TRB repertoire shifts, with less even repertoires observed in secondary cytopenia and CLL, were mostly attributed to lymphoma bias rather than autoimmunity. Almost three-fold more exclusive TRB clusters were observed in healthy donors than in active autoimmune hepatitis patients, consistent with an autoimmunity-wide signature. The GLIPH analysis suggested a lack of physiological T cell clusters in primary autoimmune cytopenia patients, since a few dozen clusters were exclusive to healthy donors whereas some 15 were exclusive to patients.

To amplify TRB rearrangements, a touch-down multiplex PCR protocol was run with the TRB-A and TRB-B primer pools combined in a single tube. Illumina adapters and sample indices were added to the amplicons through two consecutive PCR reactions performed with Phusion HS II polymerase. The amplicons were gel-purified using the NucleoSpin Gel and PCR Clean-up kit, after which quantification was performed by Qubit and quality was checked on an Agilent 2100 Bioanalyzer. Sequencing of the libraries was done on an Illumina MiSeq with paired-end, single-indexed, 600-cycle runs. For the original study's pipeline: Alignment and assembly of TRB reads were performed with MiXCR version 2.1.12 and the default MiXCR reference library. A clone was defined by each unique CDR3 nucleotide sequence, and the analysis included only productive sequences supported by at least two reads. To assess repertoire diversity, an R script computed alpha-parameterized diversity profiles (alpha 0 to 5), which included the Shannon (alpha 1) and Simpson (alpha 2) indices. Combinatorial TRB VJ usage was computed with the tcR package and compared between cohorts by principal component analysis with ade4. GLIPH clustering of TCRbeta CDR3s was carried out on cohort pairs matched by age and read depth, and cluster frequencies were compared by Wilcoxon test. One entry per CDR3 protein sequence results from the TCRdb reprocessing of the reads, with DNA left out. TCRdb's processing, not the study's, gives the V and J calls here. This sample's table carries 4,000 or so distinct CDR3 sequences. The top ten hold 15% to 20% of the sample.

Per sample, approximately 270 ng of peripheral blood genomic DNA, approximately 38,000 genome equivalents, was used for TRB amplification. The same sample was also used in a study of T cell repertoires in aging, cancer and after chemotherapy. Looking at the second paper: Six donor age groups were covered, ranging from 30 or younger up to 70 or older, and each group contained at least three individuals. TCR repertoires from healthy donor controls were recorded over periods of several months to years and showed clear clonal overlap between repeated samplings. Roughly 8.8 million TCR reads were contained in the full dataset. Compared with age-matched healthy donors, untreated patients with hematological or solid cancers had significantly lower TCR diversity and higher clonality in blood. Declining TCR diversity with age in healthy donors was mainly explained by loss of richness; in cancer patients, loss of evenness also contributed. In both cancer cohorts, the median generation probability rose over the chemotherapy interval, which suggests that the repertoire was reconstituted through rebound thymic output. It was noted by the authors that conclusions about immunological memory after chemotherapy cannot be drawn from the repertoire data. The study profiled peripheral blood TCR beta repertoires from healthy donors and cancer patients to examine immunoaging and T cell reconstitution after chemotherapy. Alongside fewer than 100 healthy donors serving as a reference group, the cohort included some 220 cancer patients, of whom roughly 90 had hematological cancers and fewer than 140 had solid cancers. Processing of the TRB sequences was carried out with MiXCR versions 2.12 and 3.0.5. Repertoire metrics included Shannon diversity, evenness, clonality (one minus evenness), and alpha-parameterized diversity profiles from alpha 0 to 5. Generation probabilities of clones in paired pre- and post-chemotherapy samples were computed with the IGoR algorithm.

The chain uses TRBV12-3 or TRBV12-4 and TRBJ2-5; the TCRdb call, TRBD2, lacks DNA for checking. The specimen sequenced was peripheral blood. The sequence was obtained from a human donor in good health. The CDR3 reads as follows: CASSTGLAGGGETQYF.